The 19 T cell receptor beta chains below were found in one sample sequenced in a study of response to subunit inactivated influenza vaccine. Each CDR3 protein gets one entry after TCRdb re-called the RT-PCR reads with MiXCR. The data show about 500,000 distinct CDR3 sequences, around 7.9% seen once. Sequences were derived from PBMCs from blood, sampled around 25 months after vaccination. The receptors derive from a man between 50 and 70 years old who received an inactivated influenza vaccine.

This clonotype was seen a few times. The V and J genes are TRBV6-2 or TRBV6-3 and TRBJ1-2, with D unclear. This CDR3 comprises 11 residues. CDR1 is MNHEY and CDR2 is SVGEGT in the germline V gene. V gave up 5 bases and J gave up 9 bases, with 10 bases separating them. The CDR3, as DNA: TGTGCCAGCAGTGGAGGCCCGCGCTACACCTTC. This translates into CASSGGPRYTF.

This clonotype was detected many times. The V call is TRBV9, the J call TRBJ2-1; 10 bases fit TRBD2. CDR3 size: 16 residues. Per germline, CDR1 SGDLS and CDR2 YYNGEE. V shed 0 bases and J 7 bases; nucleotides not matched to a gene: 7. Written as DNA, the CDR3 is TGTGCCAGCAGCGTAGTCCCTAGCGGGGGCTGGAATGAGCAGTTCTTC. Residues: CASSVVPSGGWNEQFF.

Only one count was recorded for this clonotype. Here the CDR3 DNA reads TGTGCCAGCAGTTTATCGGCCAGGGGACTAGCGGGAGCTCTCTACGAGCAGTACTTC. As protein: CASSLSARGLAGALYEQYF. The chain employs TRBV12-3 or TRBV12-4 and TRBJ2-7; TRBD2 aligns across 14 bases. The CDR3 has 19 amino acids. V shed 2 bases and J 3 bases; nucleotides not matched to a gene: 12.

Ten or more counts support this clonotype. The V gene is TRBV5-1, the J gene TRBJ2-2, with D possibly TRBD1 on 5 matching bases. Germline assignment: CDR1 SGHRS and CDR2 YFSETQ. This CDR3 is 15 amino acids long. V was pared by 2 bases and J by 0 bases, with 8 bases between. The CDR3 region has the DNA TGCGCCAGCAGCTTAAGACAGCCGAACACCGGGGAGCTGTTTTTT. This translates into CASSLRQPNTGELFF.

Many counts were recorded for this clonotype. The rearrangement uses TRBV6-6 and TRBJ1-1; D unclear. Per the germline V gene, CDR1 is MNHNY and CDR2 is SVGAGI (reference sequence). This CDR3 contains 13 residues. The germline V and J ends were trimmed by 6 bases and 4 bases, with 12 bases remaining between them. The CDR3 region has the DNA TGTGCCAGCAGCCTTGGGCCCAGCACTGAAGCTTTCTTT. This translates into CASSLGPSTEAFF.

The sample holds a few counts of this clonotype. The V call is TRBV25-1, the J call TRBJ2-5; 13 nucleotides align to TRBD2. Germline V gene data show CDR1 as MGHDK and CDR2 as SYGVNS. V trimming: 1 base; J trimming: 1 base; junction bases outside the gene matches: 6. The CDR3 is made up of 18 amino acids. CDR3 loop: CASSEFGLAGASQETQYF. The CDR3 bases are TGTGCCAGCAGTGAATTCGGACTAGCGGGAGCATCCCAAGAGACCCAGTACTTC.

This clonotype was detected ten times or more. The V and J genes are TRBV29-1 and TRBJ1-1; D unresolved. The CDR3 consists of 14 residues. Deletions cut 8 bases from V and 0 bases from J, with 16 bases between. Germline V gives CDR1 SQVTM, CDR2 ANQGSEA. CDR3 sequence reads: CSHLGHRLNTEAFF. Here the CDR3 DNA reads TGCAGCCACCTAGGCCACCGATTGAACACTGAAGCTTTCTTT.

In its sample, this clonotype was seen once. The chain couples TRBV5-1 to TRBJ2-7, with D maybe TRBD1 (6 bases). The germline gives CDR1 SGHRS, CDR2 YFSETQ. The V and J ends lost 4 bases and 3 bases respectively, with 14 bases between them. CDR3 length equals 14 residues. The CDR3 DNA is TGCGCCAGCAGCCCTGGACAGCGCCGCTACGAGCAGTACTTC. Translating it yields CASSPGQRRYEQYF.

The gene calls are TRBV5-5 and TRBJ1-5, with D possibly TRBD1 on 5 matching bases. Germline CDR1 and CDR2: SGHKS and YYEKEE (reference sequence). The CDR3 spans 14 residues. The germline V and J ends were trimmed by 7 bases and 0 bases, with 11 bases remaining between them. The CDR3 nucleotides read TGTGCCAGCGCACGGGACGATAGCAATCAGCCCCAGCATTTT. Protein sequence: CASARDDSNQPQHF.

This clonotype was counted at least ten times. J is TRBJ2-1 and V is TRBV7-8, with TRBD2 matching 10 bases. Trimming cost V 2 bases and J 8 bases; bases outside gene matches: 6. The CDR3 length is 15 residues. Per germline, CDR1 SGHVS and CDR2 FQNEAQ. CDR3 residues: CASSLIPGTSDEQFF. The DNA for the CDR3 is TGTGCCAGCAGCTTAATCCCCGGGACTAGCGATGAGCAGTTCTTC.

This chain links TRBV29-1 with TRBJ2-1; 12 bases agree with TRBD1. CDR1 and CDR2 from the germline V gene are SQVTM and ANQGSEA. The CDR3 sequence is 14 residues long. V lost 7 bases and J lost 7; bases outside the gene matches: 8. The CDR3, as DNA: TGCAGCGCCGAGGGACAGGGGGCGTGGAATGAGCAGTTCTTC. It specifies CSAEGQGAWNEQFF.

CDR3 sequence: CASSEGWAGGVTGELFF. CDR3 bases: TGTGCCAGCAGTGAAGGCTGGGCAGGGGGCGTTACCGGGGAGCTGTTTTTT. V and J are TRBV6-1 and TRBJ2-2, with 8 bases fitting TRBD1. Trimming cost V 1 base and J 5 bases; bases outside gene matches: 9. The CDR3 has 17 residues. Germline loops: CDR1 MNHNS, CDR2 SASEGT.

This clonotype appeared a few times. The V and J genes are TRBV5-1 and TRBJ2-7; 9 nucleotides match TRBD2. This CDR3 has 14 amino acids. J lost 7 bases, V lost 2 bases, and 7 bases had no gene match. Germline CDR1 SGHRS, CDR2 YFSETQ. The CDR3 spells CASSLSSGVEEQYF. CDR3 coding DNA: TGCGCCAGCAGCTTATCTAGCGGGGTTGAAGAGCAGTACTTC.

Many counts were recorded for this clonotype. The rearrangement uses TRBV28 and TRBJ2-7; D is undetermined. Trimming removed 2 bases from V and 4 bases from J, with 3 bases in between. CDR3 length: 11 residues. CDR1 is MDHEN and CDR2 is SYDVKM in the germline V gene. The CDR3 loop reads CASSLKYEQYF. In nucleotides, the CDR3 is TGTGCCAGCAGTTTAAAGTACGAGCAGTACTTC.

This clonotype was counted at least ten times. The chain is built from TRBV12-3 or TRBV12-4 and TRBJ2-1, with TRBD1 matching 9 bases. The CDR3 is 14 amino acids. The ends lost 7 bases at V and 4 bases at J; junction bases unmatched: 5. For the CDR3, the DNA is TGTGCCAGCAACCCGGGACAGGGATACAATGAGCAGTTCTTC. Translating gives CASNPGQGYNEQFF.

This clonotype was detected many times. The genes are TRBV24-1 and TRBJ2-1; the match to TRBD1 covers 8 bases. Unmatched junction bases numbered 12, after V lost 7 bases and J lost 5 bases. The CDR3 runs 16 residues. Germline assignment: CDR1 KGHDR and CDR2 SFDVKD. The CDR3, as DNA: TGTGCCACCAGCTCAATCCGGGACAGGTCCGACAATGAGCAGTTCTTC. The encoded protein is CATSSIRDRSDNEQFF.

This clonotype was detected many times. The chain has TRBV11-2 and TRBJ2-7; 8 bases line up with TRBD1. The germline CDR1 and CDR2 sequences are SGHAT and FQNNGV. The CDR3 length is 21 residues. With 0 bases clipped from V and 0 bases from J, the junction kept 19 bases outside the gene matches. For the CDR3, the DNA is TGTGCCAGCAGCTTAGAAGGACAGGGAGGCTTTTTGGGATTGAGCTCCTACGAGCAGTACTTC. It yields the protein CASSLEGQGGFLGLSSYEQYF.

In its sample, this clonotype was seen many times. Its ends do not fully match the called genes, so a read error is possible. The chain employs TRBV5-1 and TRBJ2-2, with 9 bases that match TRBD1. The germline V gene has CDR1 SGHRS and CDR2 YFSETQ. The CDR3 is 14 residues long. CDR3 in DNA: TGTGCCAGCAGCTTAGGGACAGGGACCGGGGAGCTGTTTTTT. This translates into CASSLGTGTGELFF.

This clonotype was found many times. V is TRBV12-3 or TRBV12-4 and J is TRBJ1-1; the D gene is possibly TRBD1 (5 bases). The V gene lost 6 bases and the J gene lost 5 bases, with 19 bases spanning the gap. The CDR3 has 15 amino acids. This chain's CDR3 is CASRFGAGAWTEAFF. The DNA of the CDR3 is TGTGCCAGCAGGTTTGGGGCGGGTGCGTGGACTGAAGCTTTCTTT.